The clone carrying this T cell receptor beta chain was recorded a few times. TCRdb re-called the PCR reads with MiXCR, one entry per CDR3 protein. The sample lists fewer than 350,000 distinct CDR3 sequences; about 23% were seen once. CDR1 is LNHDA and CDR2 is SQIVND in the germline V gene (reference sequence). The CDR3 runs 15 residues. V dropped 1 base and J dropped 2; count of bases not matched to a gene: 2. The data originate from a study of molecular identifiers for immune sequencing clone quantification. This TCR derives from a human donor in good health. Some libraries in this study had Jurkat cell RNA spiked in. The gene calls are TRBV19 and TRBJ2-7, with 10 positions matching TRBD1. Sequencing input: naive CD8+ T cells from blood, with Jurkat cell RNA spiked in. The sample's subset: FACS-sorted CD8+CD4-CCR7+CD45RA+ naive T cells. In DNA, the CDR3 is TGTGCCAGTAGTATAGGGGACAGGGGAGCCTACGAGCAGTACTTC. Amino acids: CASSIGDRGAYEQYF.